This is a list of T cell receptor beta chains from one sample in a study of blood T cell repertoires in COVID-19. Method: immunoSEQ multiplex PCR; TCRdb's copy keeps in-frame clones and lacks some. The data show 250,000 to 350,000 clones, over 75% seen once. Sequencing was performed on peripheral blood. The receptors come from an older woman with acute or convalescent COVID-19. Both conserved end residues are part of each CDR3. A D gene is named only where the DNA matches it firmly. Not all rows give a size; the values are once, few, many and, for expanded clones, a class.

15 | - | - | TRBJ1-5 | TRBV27 | CASRGGTLPFQPQHF | TGTGCCAGCAGGGGAGGGACACTTCCTTTTCAGCCCCAGCATTTT
15 | - | - | TRBJ1-1 | TRBV6-2/TRBV6-3 | CASSPTLGENTEAFF | TGTGCCAGCAGCCCAACCCTAGGTGAGAACACTGAAGCTTTCTTT
14 | - | - | TRBJ1-4 | TRBV5-1 | CASSIEGGLEKLFF | TGCGCCAGCAGCATCGAAGGAGGGTTAGAAAAACTGTTTTTT
12 | - | - | TRBJ1-5 | TRBV6-5 | CASSTGGQPQHF | TGTGCCAGCAGCACGGGAGGTCAGCCCCAGCATTTT
13 | - | - | TRBJ1-1 | TRBV7-3 | CASSGRGRSGAFF | TGTGCCAGCAGCGGCAGAGGACGGAGCGGAGCTTTCTTT
14 | TRBD2 | - | TRBJ2-1 | TRBV27 | CASSKLGLDGEQFF | TGTGCCAGCAGTAAGCTGGGACTAGATGGTGAGCAGTTCTTC
16 | - | - | TRBJ2-1 | TRBV7-2 | CASSLVTGISYNEQFF | TGTGCCAGCAGCTTAGTGACTGGAATCTCCTACAATGAGCAGTTCTTC
15 | TRBD1 | - | TRBJ2-7 | TRBV5-1 | CASSPRTGSLYEQYF | TGCGCCAGCAGCCCCAGGACAGGGTCACTCTACGAGCAGTACTTC
16 | TRBD2 | - | TRBJ2-1 | TRBV6-6 | CASTLGRERSYNEQFF | TGTGCCAGCACCCTGGGGCGGGAGAGGTCCTACAATGAGCAGTTCTTC
15 | - | - | TRBJ1-5 | TRBV5-6 | CASSRRGMGNQPQHF | TGTGCCAGCAGCCGGCGGGGTATGGGCAATCAGCCCCAGCATTTT
14 | - | - | TRBJ1-1 | TRBV27 | CASSLWGQNTEAFF | TGTGCCAGCAGTTTATGGGGACAGAACACTGAAGCTTTCTTT
15 | - | - | TRBJ1-2 | TRBV6-5 | CASSDDRLDNYGYTF | TGTGCCAGCAGCGACGACAGACTGGATAACTATGGCTACACCTTC
14 | - | - | TRBJ2-1 | TRBV7-2 | CASSPGISYNEQFF | TGTGCCAGCAGCCCCGGGATTTCATACAATGAGCAGTTCTTC
14 | TRBD1 | few | TRBJ2-7 | TRBV19 | CASSIGQGIYEQYF | TGTGCCAGTAGTATCGGACAGGGGATTTACGAGCAGTACTTC
15 | TRBD1 | - | TRBJ1-4 | TRBV6-5 | CASSINDRAAEKLFF | TGTGCCAGCAGTATCAACGACAGGGCCGCCGAAAAACTGTTTTTT
13 | TRBD1 | - | TRBJ1-1 | TRBV27 | CASRGTVRTEAFF | TGTGCCAGCAGGGGGACAGTTCGCACTGAAGCTTTCTTT
15 | - | - | TRBJ1-4 | TRBV18 | CASSPPLRENEKLFF | TGTGCCAGCTCACCACCGTTGAGGGAGAATGAAAAACTGTTTTTT
13 | - | - | TRBJ2-1 | TRBV24-1 | CATSGQGYNEQFF | TGTGCCACCAGTGGGCAGGGGTACAATGAGCAGTTCTTC
14 | TRBD1 | - | TRBJ1-1 | TRBV4-3 | CASSQRTGGHFPLF | TGCGCCAGCAGCCAAAGGACAGGGGGCCATTTTCCACTATTT
12 | - | - | TRBJ2-3 | TRBV12-5 | CASGQGVGTQYF | TGTGCTAGTGGTCAAGGGGTAGGTACGCAGTATTTT
16 | TRBD1 | - | TRBJ2-2 | TRBV11-2 | CASSIYRGLNTGELFF | TGTGCCAGCAGCATATACAGGGGCCTCAACACCGGGGAGCTGTTTTTT
14 | TRBD2 | - | TRBJ2-1 | TRBV5-1 | CASSLGLATDEQFF | TGCGCCAGCAGCTTGGGACTAGCGACCGATGAGCAGTTCTTC
15 | TRBD1 | - | TRBJ1-1 | TRBV9 | CASSPRQGAATEAFF | TGTGCCAGCAGCCCAAGACAGGGGGCGGCCACTGAAGCTTTCTTT
13 | - | few | TRBJ1-1 | TRBV19 | CASSITQGTEAFF | TGTGCCAGTAGTATTACCCAGGGAACTGAAGCTTTCTTT
15 | - | - | TRBJ2-5 | TRBV10-1 | CASSEEKGRGETQYF | TGCGCCAGCAGTGAGGAAAAGGGGAGGGGGGAGACCCAGTACTTC
15 | TRBD2 | - | TRBJ2-7 | TRBV27 | CASSLGVAGLYEQYF | TGTGCCAGCAGCCTGGGGGTAGCGGGACTCTACGAGCAGTACTTC
16 | TRBD2 | - | TRBJ2-3 | TRBV7-2 | CASSLLAGGSTDTQYF | TGTGCCAGCAGCTTATTGGCGGGGGGGAGCACAGATACGCAGTATTTT
16 | - | - | TRBJ1-4 | TRBV7-2 | CASSLGVGVIGEKLFF | TGTGCCAGCAGCTTAGGAGTCGGGGTAATAGGGGAAAAACTGTTTTTT
14 | - | - | TRBJ1-2 | TRBV19 | CASMRQGTRYGYTF | TGTGCCAGTATGCGTCAGGGAACGCGGTATGGCTACACCTTC
16 | TRBD2 | - | TRBJ2-3 | TRBV5-4 | CASSSRTSGTVDTQYF | TGTGCCAGCAGCTCACGGACTAGCGGGACTGTAGATACGCAGTATTTT
14 | TRBD1 | - | TRBJ2-7 | TRBV27 | CASRSQGAGYEQYF | TGTGCCAGCAGGTCCCAGGGGGCTGGCTACGAGCAGTACTTC
15 | TRBD1 | - | TRBJ2-2 | TRBV18 | CASSTRTGDPGELFF | TGTGCCAGCTCAACCCGGACAGGAGACCCCGGGGAGCTGTTTTTT
15 | - | - | TRBJ1-5 | TRBV6-5 | CASSPTDLGNQPLLF | TGTGCCAGCAGTCCGACGGATCTAGGCAATCAGCCCCTGCTTTTT
18 | TRBD2 | - | TRBJ2-1 | TRBV6-4 | CASSDSGSGVSSYNEQFF | TGTGCCAGCAGTGACTCGGGTAGCGGGGTGAGCTCCTACAATGAGCAGTTCTTC
14 | TRBD1 | - | TRBJ1-4 | TRBV28 | CASSPGQAREKLFF | TGTGCCAGCAGCCCGGGACAGGCAAGGGAAAAACTGTTTTTT
14 | - | - | TRBJ2-2 | TRBV15 | CATSRDTGAGELFF | TGTGCCACCAGCAGAGATACCGGGGCCGGGGAGCTGTTTTTT
15 | - | - | TRBJ1-6 | TRBV5-1 | CASSSVGGMDSPLHF | TGCGCCAGCAGCTCAGTGGGGGGAATGGATTCACCCCTCCACTTT
15 | TRBD2 | - | TRBJ2-3 | TRBV2 | CASSVRRGVTDTQYF | TGTGCCAGCAGTGTACGGCGGGGGGTCACAGATACGCAGTATTTT
16 | TRBD2 | - | TRBJ2-7 | TRBV4-2 | CASSQDRASGSHEQYF | TGTGCCAGCAGCCAAGATAGGGCTAGCGGGAGCCACGAGCAGTACTTC
15 | TRBD2 | - | TRBJ2-3 | TRBV7-6 | CASSGTSGGGDTQYF | TGTGCCAGCAGCGGGACTAGCGGGGGTGGGGATACGCAGTATTTT
14 | TRBD1 | - | TRBJ1-2 | TRBV7-9 | CASSPGQGDYGYTF | TGTGCCAGCAGCCCGGGACAGGGGGACTATGGCTACACCTTC
12 | TRBD1 | - | TRBJ1-2 | TRBV7-2 | CASDRDFYGYTF | TGTGCCAGCGACAGGGACTTCTATGGCTACACCTTC
18 | TRBD1 | - | TRBJ2-3 | TRBV7-9 | CASSPPRTGQGSTDTQYF | TGTGCCAGCAGCCCCCCACGAACTGGACAGGGTAGCACAGATACGCAGTATTTT
18 | TRBD2 | - | TRBJ2-7 | TRBV7-9 | CASSLAGTSGGFVYEQYF | TGTGCCAGCAGCTTAGCCGGGACTAGCGGGGGGTTTGTCTACGAGCAGTACTTC
14 | TRBD1 | - | TRBJ1-1 | TRBV7-2 | CASGSGTGYTEAFF | TGTGCCAGCGGATCCGGGACAGGGTACACTGAAGCTTTCTTT
14 | - | - | TRBJ2-7 | TRBV4-3 | CASSQGRTRYEQYF | TGCGCCAGCAGCCAAGGAAGGACACGGTACGAGCAGTACTTC
16 | - | - | TRBJ1-1 | TRBV7-9 | CASSLRNGDGNTEAFF | TGTGCCAGCAGCTTACGTAATGGAGACGGGAACACTGAAGCTTTCTTT